The following is a T cell receptor (beta chain) sequence with its context. This specimen comes from a study of regulatory T cells in long-lasting Graves disease. Turning to the study itself: Those with persistent Graves' disease had received antithyroid drugs for over 5 years with positive TSH receptor antibodies.

Trimming cost V 6 bases and J 3 bases; bases outside gene matches: 11. The CDR3 has 17 residues. Time point denoted: persistent/refractory GD, antithyroid drugs over 5 years with positive TRAb. Generation of the TCR library employed RNA extracted from PBMCs. CDR3 regions were amplified by Arm-PCR using iRepertoire HTBI primers to build TCR beta libraries. TCRdb used MiXCR to reprocess the multiplex PCR reads, holding one entry per CDR3 protein. The sample yields 400,000 to 500,000 distinct CDR3 sequences, roughly 23% seen once. V gene TRBV12-3 or TRBV12-4 combines with J gene TRBJ2-5, with 12 bases matching TRBD2. The sample was peripheral blood mononuclear cells (PBMCs), taken when the disease was refractory, from a patient treated with antithyroid drugs. The source of this sequence is a female donor with Graves disease. The CDR3 DNA follows: TGTGCCAGCAGCCAAGGACTAGCGGGAAAAAAAGAAGAGACCCAGTACTTC. It is translated as CASSQGLAGKKEETQYF.